A selection of T cell receptor beta chains follows, all from one sample in a study of human T cells and chemical hapten exposure. TCRdb analysed the RACE reads with MiXCR anew, one entry per CDR3 protein. There are 370,000 or so distinct CDR3 sequences in the sample; around 4.8% occur only once, and under 2.5% lies in the top ten. Sequences were derived from whole blood, sampled in connection with sensitization to the hapten diphenylcyclopropenone (DPC). These receptors were taken from a woman aged 45-60 years with alopecia areata. Some clones in this sample may be carry-over from other donors' samples. Each CDR3 is given with its conserved first and last residue. The order of the fields is D gene, clone size, V gene, J gene, CDR3 protein, CDR3 DNA. A D gene is named only where the DNA matches it firmly. The size of a clone is reported for some rows only, either as once, few or many, or as a class for expanded clones.

d_call: TRBD1
clone_size: many
v_call: TRBV28
j_call: TRBJ2-7
cdr3_aa: CASGDRAIYEQYF
cdr3_nt: TGTGCCAGTGGGGACAGGGCCATCTACGAGCAGTACTTC

d_call: TRBD1
clone_size: few
v_call: TRBV5-4
j_call: TRBJ2-7
cdr3_aa: CASSLGTGLYEQYF
cdr3_nt: TGTGCCAGCAGCTTGGGGACAGGGCTCTACGAGCAGTACTTC

d_call: .
clone_size: many
v_call: TRBV2
j_call: TRBJ1-3
cdr3_aa: CASRGGNTIYF
cdr3_nt: TGTGCCAGCCGTGGGGGAAACACCATATATTTT

d_call: .
clone_size: many
v_call: TRBV28
j_call: TRBJ2-5
cdr3_aa: CASSRSRDFEYF
cdr3_nt: TGTGCCAGCAGCCGCAGCCGGGACTTCGAGTACTTC

d_call: .
clone_size: many
v_call: TRBV6-6
j_call: TRBJ1-5
cdr3_aa: CASSYSEGGSNQPQHF
cdr3_nt: TGTGCCAGCAGTTACTCAGAGGGAGGAAGCAATCAGCCCCAGCATTTT

d_call: .
clone_size: many
v_call: TRBV11-2
j_call: TRBJ2-6
cdr3_aa: CASSPGFSGANVLTF
cdr3_nt: TGTGCCAGCAGCCCGGGGTTTTCTGGGGCCAACGTCCTGACTTTC

d_call: TRBD1
clone_size: many
v_call: TRBV14
j_call: TRBJ1-1
cdr3_aa: CASSQDWRTGDTEAFF
cdr3_nt: TGTGCCAGCAGCCAAGATTGGCGAACAGGGGACACTGAAGCTTTCTTT

d_call: TRBD2
clone_size: few
v_call: TRBV9
j_call: TRBJ2-3
cdr3_aa: CASSVLAGVADTQYF
cdr3_nt: TGTGCCAGCAGCGTCTTAGCGGGAGTGGCAGATACGCAGTATTTT

d_call: TRBD1
clone_size: many
v_call: TRBV7-8
j_call: TRBJ2-7
cdr3_aa: CASSLGTGDWYEQYF
cdr3_nt: TGTGCCAGCAGCTTAGGGACAGGGGATTGGTACGAGCAGTACTTC

d_call: TRBD1
clone_size: many
v_call: TRBV6-5
j_call: TRBJ1-2
cdr3_aa: CASSYAGQLYGYTF
cdr3_nt: TGTGCCAGCAGTTACGCGGGACAGCTCTATGGCTACACCTTC

d_call: TRBD1
clone_size: .
v_call: TRBV27
j_call: TRBJ1-5
cdr3_aa: CASKAGTGGAASNQPQHF
cdr3_nt: TGTGCCAGCAAGGCAGGCACAGGGGGGGCTGCTAGCAATCAGCCCCAGCATTTT

d_call: TRBD1
clone_size: few
v_call: TRBV9
j_call: TRBJ1-4
cdr3_aa: CASSVDGTEYEKLFF
cdr3_nt: TGTGCCAGCAGCGTGGATGGGACAGAATACGAAAAACTGTTTTTT

d_call: TRBD1
clone_size: many
v_call: TRBV7-8
j_call: TRBJ1-5
cdr3_aa: CASSWGQGAYQPQHF
cdr3_nt: TGTGCCAGCAGCTGGGGGCAGGGGGCATACCAGCCCCAGCATTTT

d_call: .
clone_size: many
v_call: TRBV14
j_call: TRBJ2-1
cdr3_aa: CASSQVNGGIEFF
cdr3_nt: TGTGCCAGCAGCCAAGTAAACGGGGGTATCGAGTTCTTC

d_call: .
clone_size: few
v_call: TRBV5-4
j_call: TRBJ2-7
cdr3_aa: CASSPEGPSSYEQYF
cdr3_nt: TGTGCCAGCAGCCCGGAGGGCCCGAGCTCCTACGAGCAGTACTTC

d_call: .
clone_size: many
v_call: TRBV4-2
j_call: TRBJ1-1
cdr3_aa: CASSPGGLEAFF
cdr3_nt: TGTGCCAGCAGTCCCGGCGGACTTGAAGCTTTCTTT

d_call: .
clone_size: many
v_call: TRBV21-1
j_call: TRBJ2-1
cdr3_aa: CASSKGGQGTSSYNEQFF
cdr3_nt: TGTGCCAGCAGCAAAGGGGGACAGGGGACGAGCTCCTACAATGAGCAGTTCTTC

d_call: .
clone_size: many
v_call: TRBV9
j_call: TRBJ2-7
cdr3_aa: CASSAPSRNEQYF
cdr3_nt: TGTGCCAGCAGCGCCCCTAGTAGGAACGAGCAGTACTTC

d_call: TRBD1
clone_size: few
v_call: TRBV10-2
j_call: TRBJ2-7
cdr3_aa: CASSAPGQGAHEQYF
cdr3_nt: TGCGCCAGCAGCGCCCCAGGACAGGGGGCCCACGAGCAGTACTTC

d_call: .
clone_size: many
v_call: TRBV11-3
j_call: TRBJ2-7
cdr3_aa: CASSLFDYEQYF
cdr3_nt: TGTGCCAGCAGCTTATTTGACTACGAGCAGTACTTC